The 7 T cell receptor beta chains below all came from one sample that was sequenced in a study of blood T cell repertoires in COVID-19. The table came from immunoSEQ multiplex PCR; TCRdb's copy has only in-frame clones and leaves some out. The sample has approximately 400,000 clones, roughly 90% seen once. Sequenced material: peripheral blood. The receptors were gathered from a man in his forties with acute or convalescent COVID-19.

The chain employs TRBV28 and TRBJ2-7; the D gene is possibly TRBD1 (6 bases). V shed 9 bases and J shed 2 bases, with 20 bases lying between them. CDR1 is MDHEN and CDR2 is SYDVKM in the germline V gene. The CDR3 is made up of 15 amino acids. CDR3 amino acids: CASEIGAGQTYEQYF. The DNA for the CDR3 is TGTGCCAGTGAAATCGGTGCCGGACAGACCTACGAGCAGTACTTC.

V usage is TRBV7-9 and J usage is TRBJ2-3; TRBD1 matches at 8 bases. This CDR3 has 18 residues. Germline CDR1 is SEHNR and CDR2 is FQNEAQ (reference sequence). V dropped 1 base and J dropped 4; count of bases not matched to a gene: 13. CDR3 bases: TGTGCCAGCAGCTTAGGCCCGGCAGGGGGCGTTAATTCAGATACGCAGTATTTT. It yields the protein CASSLGPAGGVNSDTQYF.

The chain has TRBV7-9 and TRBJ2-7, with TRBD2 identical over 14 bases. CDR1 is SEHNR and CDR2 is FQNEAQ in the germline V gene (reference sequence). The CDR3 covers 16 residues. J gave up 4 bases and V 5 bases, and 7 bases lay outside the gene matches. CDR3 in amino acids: CASSLGTSGSVYEQYF. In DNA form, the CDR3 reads TGTGCCAGCAGCCTTGGGACTAGCGGGAGCGTATACGAGCAGTACTTC.

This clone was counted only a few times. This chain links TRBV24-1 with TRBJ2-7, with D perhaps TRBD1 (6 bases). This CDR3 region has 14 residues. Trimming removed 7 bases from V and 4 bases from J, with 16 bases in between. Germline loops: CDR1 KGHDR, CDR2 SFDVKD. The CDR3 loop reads CATRDSPTLYEQYF. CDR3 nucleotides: TGTGCCACCAGGGACAGCCCCACCTTATACGAGCAGTACTTC.

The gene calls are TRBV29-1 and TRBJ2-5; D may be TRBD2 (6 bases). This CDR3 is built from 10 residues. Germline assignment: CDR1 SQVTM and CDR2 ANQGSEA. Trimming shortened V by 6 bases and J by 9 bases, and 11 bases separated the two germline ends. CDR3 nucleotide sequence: TGCAGCGTGGGACTGGAGGCCCAGTACTTC. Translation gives CSVGLEAQYF.

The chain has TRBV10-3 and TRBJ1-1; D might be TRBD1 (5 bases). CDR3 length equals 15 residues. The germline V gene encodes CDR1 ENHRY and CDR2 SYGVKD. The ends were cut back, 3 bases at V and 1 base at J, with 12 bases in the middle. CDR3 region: CAISDPSTGNTEAFF. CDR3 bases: TGTGCCATCAGTGACCCCTCAACAGGGAACACTGAAGCTTTCTTT.

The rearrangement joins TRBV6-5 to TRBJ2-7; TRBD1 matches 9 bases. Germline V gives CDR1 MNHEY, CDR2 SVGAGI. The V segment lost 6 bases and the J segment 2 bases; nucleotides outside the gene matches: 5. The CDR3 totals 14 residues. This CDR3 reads CASRKGQGTYEQYF. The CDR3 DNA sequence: TGTGCCAGCAGGAAGGGACAGGGAACCTACGAGCAGTACTTC.